The 9 T cell receptor beta chains below all came from one sample that was sequenced in a study of CD8 T cells in Susac syndrome. RNA amounts of about 0.45 to 1 ug underwent reverse transcription with random hexamers. TCRdb re-called the immunoSEQ multiplex PCR reads through MiXCR, storing one row per CDR3 protein. The sample holds about 190,000 distinct CDR3 sequences, 90% to 96% seen once. The specimen was CD4+ T cells from PBMCs. The receptors originated from a human donor with Susac syndrome.

Only a few counts were recorded for this clonotype. The rearrangement links TRBV3-1 to TRBJ1-2; D uncertain. Between the trimmed V and J ends, which lost 3 bases and 2 bases, there was a span of 1 base. Looked up from germline, CDR1 is LGHDT and CDR2 is YNNKEL (reference sequence). The CDR3 covers 11 residues. CDR3 residues: CASSQNYGYTF. CDR3 coding DNA: TGTGCCAGCAGCCAGAACTATGGCTACACCTTC. Combining the CDR3 with reference TRBV3-1 and TRBJ1-2 gives the whole variable domain DTAVSQTPKYLVTQMGNDKSIKCEQNLGHDTMYWYKQDSKKFLKIMFSYNNKELIINETVPNRFSPKSPDKAHLNLHINSLELGDSAVYFCASSQNYGYTFGSGTRLTVV.

V usage is TRBV7-2 and J usage is TRBJ2-7; 7 bases fit TRBD2. Per the germline V gene, CDR1 is SGHTA and CDR2 is FQGNSA. This CDR3 contains 16 residues. The trim removed 1 base at V and 3 bases at J, leaving 9 bases unmatched. CDR3 bases: TGTGCCAGCAGCTTAGGGCCAGCGGGGAACTACTACGAGCAGTACTTC. Translating it yields CASSLGPAGNYYEQYF.

The rearrangement joins TRBV29-1 to TRBJ1-5, with TRBD1 as a possible D gene (5 bases). CDR3 size: 12 residues. CDR1 and CDR2 (germline): SQVTM, ANQGSEA. Trimming left V 4 bases short and J 5 bases short, with 9 bases between. CDR3 loop: CSVGQGYQPQHF. The CDR3 region has the DNA TGCAGCGTTGGCCAGGGCTATCAGCCCCAGCATTTT.

DNA of the CDR3: TGTGCCTGGGATACAGGGAGAACAAACTCTGGGGCCAACGTCCTGACTTTC. It specifies CAWDTGRTNSGANVLTF. This sequence joins TRBV30 and TRBJ2-6; a possible D gene is TRBD1 (6 bases). Trimming pared 5 bases from V and 0 bases from J, leaving 17 bases between. CDR3 length: 17 amino acids. Looked up from germline, CDR1 is GTSNPN and CDR2 is SVGIG (reference sequence).

The gene calls are TRBV11-2 and TRBJ1-1, with D hard to call. V shed 4 bases and J shed 7 bases, with 7 bases lying between them. This CDR3 spans 11 amino acids. Looked up from germline, CDR1 is SGHAT and CDR2 is FQNNGV. The CDR3 sequence is CASSSLIEAFF. CDR3 DNA sequence: TGTGCCAGCAGCTCCCTTATTGAAGCTTTCTTT.

This chain links TRBV27 with TRBJ2-4, with 9 bases aligning to TRBD1. Germline CDR1 and CDR2: MNHEY and SMNVEV (reference sequence). Losses at the gene ends were 7 bases for V and 8 bases for J; bases not matched to a gene: 12. CDR3 length equals 15 residues. CDR3 sequence (DNA): TGTGCCAGCAACCGACTGGGACAGGGAACGGACATTCAGTACTTC. Encoded protein: CASNRLGQGTDIQYF.

The chain combines TRBV6-2 or TRBV6-3 with TRBJ1-6; TRBD1 matches at 7 bases. The V and J ends lost 4 bases and 12 bases, in that order; junction bases with no gene match: 9. CDR1 MNHEY and CDR2 SVGEGT come from the germline V gene. The length of the CDR3 is 14 residues. The CDR3 here is CASSSTGQAGPLHF. As DNA, the CDR3 is TGTGCCAGCAGTTCCACCGGACAGGCGGGACCCCTCCACTTT.

V and J are TRBV6-2 or TRBV6-3 and TRBJ1-5, with D uncertain. Trimming shortened V by 2 bases and J by 2 bases, and 7 bases separated the two germline ends. The CDR3 is 14 residues long. The germline V gene has CDR1 MNHEY and CDR2 SVGEGT. CDR3 sequence (DNA): TGTGCCAGCAGTTACCAGTCCGGCAATCAGCCCCAGCATTTT. It specifies CASSYQSGNQPQHF.

The rearrangement uses TRBV7-9 and TRBJ2-3; 9 nucleotides agree with TRBD2. The CDR3 covers 17 residues. The J segment lost 2 bases and the V segment lost 1 base, leaving 7 bases of the junction unmatched. Germline lookup yields CDR1 SEHNR and CDR2 FQNEAQ (reference sequence). The CDR3 nucleotides are TGTGCCAGCAGCTTAGGTGTAGCGGGAGCCACCACAGATACGCAGTATTTT. Translation: CASSLGVAGATTDTQYF.